A single sample gave rise to the 31 T cell receptor beta chains below, sequenced in a study of Ad26.COV2.S vaccination and SARS-CoV-2 variants. The treatment is: some 20 received Ad26.COV2.S at low or high dose, single or two shots; 5 received placebo; per-sample allocation not given. Samples analyzed were those drawn on day 63 after the first vaccine or placebo injection. Profiling relied on immunoSEQ multiplex PCR, and the TCRdb table lists in-frame clones only, not all of them. The sample contains 300,000 to 350,000 clones, around 89% of which appear only once. Sequences were derived from peripheral blood, sampled in a trial of Ad26.COV2.S vaccine versus placebo. The receptors shown here come from a person aged 18 to 59 who received the Ad26.COV2.S COVID-19 vaccine or a placebo.

This clone has just one count. V and J are TRBV3-1 (or the pseudogene TRBV3-2) and TRBJ2-2; no clear D gene. The CDR3 loop spans 16 amino acids. Trimming took 1 base from V and 0 from J, leaving 9 bases between them. Germline loops: CDR1 LGHDT, CDR2 YNNKEL (reference sequence). The CDR3 loop reads CASSQVPETNTGELFF. The CDR3, as DNA: TGTGCCAGCAGCCAAGTTCCCGAGACGAACACCGGGGAGCTGTTTTTT.

The chain recombines TRBV5-6 with TRBJ2-1; no clear D. In germline, CDR1 is SGHDT, CDR2 YYEEEE. The CDR3 consists of 13 residues. Between the trimmed V and J ends, which lost 0 bases and 10 bases, there was a span of 11 bases. The CDR3 nucleotides read TGTGCCAGCAGCTTGGTAGCTGCTCGGGAGCAGTTCTTC. Its protein is CASSLVAAREQFF.

The chain uses TRBV6-6 and TRBJ1-6; no reliable D call. The CDR3 has 16 residues. The germline CDR1 and CDR2 sequences are MNHNY and SVGAGI (reference sequence). The V end was cut by 4 bases, the J end by 4 bases, with 14 bases between. The CDR3 loop reads CASSSRPEIYNSPLHF. The CDR3 DNA is TGTGCCAGCAGTTCCCGACCGGAAATATATAATTCACCCCTCCACTTT.

V usage is TRBV19 and J usage is TRBJ2-7; D is perhaps TRBD2 (6 bases). Germline V gene data show CDR1 as LNHDA and CDR2 as SQIVND (reference sequence). The V and J ends lost 10 bases and 3 bases respectively, with 22 bases between them. The CDR3 spans 15 residues. CDR3 protein: CATRLGGGSHYEQYF. As DNA, the CDR3 is TGTGCCACCCGCTTGGGGGGAGGATCCCACTACGAGCAGTACTTC.

The chain links TRBV4-3 to TRBJ1-2; D gene ambiguous. The germline CDR1 and CDR2 sequences are LGHNA and YSLEER. V lost 1 base, J lost 1 base, and 10 bases lay in between. This CDR3 contains 15 residues. CDR3 DNA: TGCGCCAGCAGCCAAGTCGTACAAAATAACTATGGCTACACCTTC. Translated, it gives CASSQVVQNNYGYTF.

The rearrangement joins TRBV9 to TRBJ2-1; D call uncertain. The CDR3 has 11 amino acids. The germline V gene has CDR1 SGDLS and CDR2 YYNGEE. Trimming removed 7 bases at V and 9 bases at J, with 11 bases between. CDR3 DNA sequence: TGTGCCAGCTCTAGTCTAGGTGAGCAGTTCTTC. The encoded protein is CASSSLGEQFF. The full variable domain, in which reference TRBV9 and TRBJ2-1 provide the parts outside the CDR3, is DSGVTQTPKHLITATGQRVTLRCSPRSGDLSVYWYQQSLDQGLQFLIQYYNGEERAKGNILERFSAQQFPDLHSELNLSSLELGDSALYFCASSSLGEQFFGPGTRLTVL.

The chain employs TRBV29-1 and TRBJ2-7; D remains ambiguous. CDR1 is SQVTM and CDR2 is ANQGSEA in the germline V gene. V was cut by 5 bases and J by 3 bases, with 11 bases left in between. The CDR3 extends over 12 amino acids. CDR3 nucleotides: TGCAGCGTTTTGAAATCAGACTACGAGCAGTACTTC. Its translation is CSVLKSDYEQYF.

The V call is TRBV3-1 (or the pseudogene TRBV3-2), the J call TRBJ1-4, with a weak D call TRBD1 (5 bases). The ends were cut back, 4 bases at V and 5 bases at J, with 11 bases in the middle. Germline V gives CDR1 LGHDT, CDR2 YNNKEL (reference sequence). The length of the CDR3 is 14 residues. CDR3 nucleotide sequence: TGTGCCAGCAGCCCCGGGGGATGGAATGAAAAACTGTTTTTT. As protein: CASSPGGWNEKLFF.

The chain uses TRBV3-1 (or the pseudogene TRBV3-2) and TRBJ1-2, with TRBD1 matching 7 bases. With 3 bases clipped from V and 4 bases from J, the junction kept 17 bases outside the gene matches. CDR3 size: 18 residues. Looked up from germline, CDR1 is LGHDT and CDR2 is YNNKEL (reference sequence). CDR3 coding DNA: TGTGCCAGCAGCCACCCCTTTAGGACTTCGGGACAGCTCTATGGCTACACCTTC. Amino acids: CASSHPFRTSGQLYGYTF.

This sequence joins TRBV4-2 and TRBJ1-6; the match to TRBD1 covers 9 bases. CDR1 is LGHNA, CDR2 YNFKEQ, per germline. Trimming removed 8 bases from V and 10 bases from J; junction bases left unmatched: 12. There are 15 residues in the CDR3. The CDR3 reads CASGRTGGLGSPLHF. The CDR3 DNA reads as TGTGCCAGCGGACGAACAGGGGGCTTAGGATCACCCCTCCACTTT.

V is TRBV9 and J is TRBJ2-1; the match to TRBD2 covers 11 bases. CDR1 SGDLS and CDR2 YYNGEE come from the germline V gene. This CDR3 is built from 17 residues. With 1 base clipped from V and 8 bases from J, the junction kept 11 bases outside the gene matches. CDR3 DNA sequence: TGTGCCAGCAGCGTATATGATACTAGCGGGGGCCGGGATGAGCAGTTCTTC. As protein: CASSVYDTSGGRDEQFF.

The chain is built from TRBV5-6 and TRBJ2-3; 9 bases match TRBD1. Germline V gene lookup returns CDR1 SGHDT and CDR2 YYEEEE. The CDR3 is 15 residues long. V dropped 4 bases and J dropped 10; count of bases not matched to a gene: 13. DNA for the CDR3: TGTGCCAGCAGCCGTTCTGGACAGGGGCTGATTGCGCAGTATTTT. It is translated as CASSRSGQGLIAQYF.

The CDR3 reads CASSLGQGINYNEQFF. CDR3 sequence (DNA): TGTGCCAGCAGCTTGGGACAGGGGATAAACTACAATGAGCAGTTCTTC. The chain uses TRBV7-9 and TRBJ2-1; TRBD1 matches at 10 bases. CDR3 length: 16 amino acids. CDR1 and CDR2 (germline): SEHNR, FQNEAQ (reference sequence). V lost 3 bases and J lost 3; bases outside the gene matches: 5.

This rearrangement joins TRBV24-1 to TRBJ2-3; D perhaps matches TRBD2 (6 bases). From germline, CDR1 is KGHDR and CDR2 SFDVKD. Trimming stripped 4 bases from V and 0 bases from J, with 13 bases between. The CDR3 extends over 16 amino acids. The CDR3 is CATSEGDSRSTDTQYF. CDR3 nucleotide sequence: TGTGCCACCAGTGAGGGGGACTCTCGAAGCACAGATACGCAGTATTTT.

In its sample, this clone was seen once. Other DNA variants within this sample encode the same CDR3. The rearrangement uses TRBV7-3 and TRBJ1-1; D is perhaps TRBD1 (5 bases). This CDR3 region has 13 residues. Germline V gives CDR1 SGHTA, CDR2 FQGTGA. Trimming cost V 2 bases and J 1 base, with 5 bases left between them. The CDR3 loop is CASSLDRNTEAFF. CDR3 bases: TGTGCCAGCAGCTTAGACAGGAACACTGAAGCTTTCTTT.

The gene calls are TRBV6-1 and TRBJ1-2; D is perhaps TRBD1 (5 bases). CDR1 MNHNS and CDR2 SASEGT come from the germline V gene. V gave up 3 bases and J gave up 0 bases, with 11 bases separating them. The CDR3 contains 15 residues. CDR3 nucleotide sequence: TGTGCCAGCAGTGACCCGACAGCATCTAACTATGGCTACACCTTC. Its protein is CASSDPTASNYGYTF.

The chain has TRBV28 and TRBJ1-6; 7 bases match TRBD1. The CDR3 length is 15 residues. In germline, CDR1 is MDHEN, CDR2 SYDVKM. The V segment lost 5 bases and the J segment 8 bases; nucleotides outside the gene matches: 9. The CDR3 spells CASSGDGTEHSPLHF. The CDR3, as DNA: TGTGCCAGCAGTGGAGACGGGACAGAACATTCACCCCTCCACTTT.

This clone has only one observation. This sequence joins TRBV4-1 and TRBJ2-3, with 12 positions matching TRBD2. The CDR3 spans 15 residues. Germline CDR1 and CDR2: MGHRA and YSYEKL. Trimming took 1 base from V and 5 from J; bases not matched to a gene: 1. CDR3 bases: TGCGCCAGCAGCCAAGCTAGCGGGGGGGTAGATACGCAGTATTTT. Translation gives CASSQASGGVDTQYF.

The chain uses TRBV2 and TRBJ2-7; D perhaps matches TRBD2 (5 bases). The CDR3 extends over 13 amino acids. Trimming left V 7 bases short and J 2 bases short, with 12 bases between. Germline loops: CDR1 SNHLY, CDR2 FYNNEI. Here the CDR3 DNA reads TGTGCCAGCATCGGGATACAGACCTACGAGCAGTACTTC. This translates into CASIGIQTYEQYF.

CDR3 in amino acids: CATSRDLLEGYTF. The CDR3 DNA follows: TGTGCCACCAGCAGAGACTTGCTGGAGGGCTACACCTTC. The V and J genes are TRBV15 and TRBJ1-2; D not resolved. Per germline, CDR1 LNHNV and CDR2 YYDKDF (reference sequence). V lost 0 bases, J lost 8 bases, and 10 bases lay in between. The CDR3 sequence is 13 residues long.

The chain is built from TRBV28 and TRBJ2-1, with TRBD2 matching 8 bases. Germline values: CDR1 MDHEN, CDR2 SYDVKM. CDR3 length: 14 amino acids. The V gene end was trimmed by 10 bases and the J gene end by 0 bases; junction bases not matched to a gene: 5. Written as DNA, the CDR3 is TGTGCCATCGGGGGGGAGGCCTCCTACAATGAGCAGTTCTTC. Translation gives CAIGGEASYNEQFF.

The J gene is TRBJ1-1, the V gene TRBV7-8; tentative D call: TRBD1 (5 bases). CDR3 length: 13 amino acids. V was trimmed by 0 bases and J by 11 bases, leaving 13 bases between them. Germline-derived CDR1 and CDR2 are SGHVS and FQNEAQ. CDR3 residues: CASSLATGTGAFF. Written as DNA, the CDR3 is TGTGCCAGCAGCTTAGCTACCGGGACCGGGGCTTTCTTT.

The CDR3 region is CASSPTGVLGYGYTF. CDR3 DNA: TGTGCCAGCAGTCCAACAGGGGTCCTAGGCTATGGCTACACCTTC. The gene calls are TRBV28 and TRBJ1-2; 7 bases are a match to TRBD1. The CDR3 contains 15 residues. The trim removed 5 bases at V and 4 bases at J, leaving 10 bases unmatched. Germline V gene data show CDR1 as MDHEN and CDR2 as SYDVKM.

This rearrangement joins TRBV24-1 to TRBJ2-1; the match to TRBD1 covers 7 bases. Germline V gene data show CDR1 as KGHDR and CDR2 as SFDVKD. V shed 3 bases, J shed 14 bases, and the junction held 12 bases outside the gene matches. The CDR3 sequence is 14 residues long. Here the CDR3 reads CATSDGIRDRNKFF. In DNA, the CDR3 is TGTGCCACCAGTGATGGTATCCGGGACAGAAACAAGTTCTTC.

The chain combines TRBV28 with TRBJ1-2; 8 bases map to TRBD1. Germline values: CDR1 MDHEN, CDR2 SYDVKM. This CDR3 contains 15 residues. V lost 2 bases to trimming and J lost 2 bases; unmatched junction nucleotides: 4. DNA of the CDR3: TGTGCCAGCAGTTTACCCCAGGGGGCCAACTATGGCTACACCTTC. Encoded protein: CASSLPQGANYGYTF.

This clone was counted between two and nine times. This chain joins TRBV7-8 and TRBJ2-7; weak D call: TRBD2 (5 bases). The CDR3 is 14 amino acids. V lost 0 bases, J lost 4 bases, and 10 bases lay in between. The V gene's germline CDR1 is SGHVS and CDR2 FQNEAQ. The CDR3 DNA reads TGTGCCAGCAGCTTAGCGAGCGGCCTTTACGAGCAGTACTTC. Its protein product is CASSLASGLYEQYF.

J is TRBJ2-1 and V is TRBV7-2; TRBD2 matches at 11 bases. J gave up 7 bases and V 2 bases, and 4 bases lay outside the gene matches. The CDR3 spans 15 residues. Germline V CDR1 and CDR2: SGHTA, FQGNSA. The CDR3 sequence is CASSLISGGANEQFF. CDR3 in DNA: TGTGCCAGCAGCTTAATTAGCGGGGGGGCGAATGAGCAGTTCTTC.

The chain joins TRBV12-5 to TRBJ2-1, with 8 bases lining up with TRBD2. From germline, CDR1 is LGHNT and CDR2 FRNRAP. CDR3 length: 15 amino acids. Trimming removed 3 bases from V and 8 bases from J; junction bases left unmatched: 9. The CDR3 nucleotides are TGTGCTAGTGGTTTTGAGCCAGGGCGGGGGGATGAGCAGTTCTTC. As protein: CASGFEPGRGDEQFF.

The chain links TRBV29-1 to TRBJ2-1; either TRBD1 or TRBD2 may fit D (6 bases each). This CDR3 has 14 amino acids. Trimming cost V 7 bases and J 0 bases, with 13 bases left between them. CDR1 and CDR2 (germline): SQVTM, ANQGSEA. The CDR3 loop reads CSGDGGPSYNEQFF. CDR3 in DNA: TGCAGCGGCGACGGGGGCCCCTCCTACAATGAGCAGTTCTTC.

The DNA for the CDR3 is TGTGCCACCAGCAGAGTAGGCGGCAATGAAAAACTGTTTTTT. Its protein is CATSRVGGNEKLFF. The V gene is TRBV15, the J gene TRBJ1-4; D not certain. Between the trimmed V and J ends, which lost 1 base and 5 bases, there was a span of 8 bases. Looked up from germline, CDR1 is LNHNV and CDR2 is YYDKDF (reference sequence). The CDR3 runs 14 residues. The entire variable domain, with the rest obtained from reference TRBV15 and TRBJ1-4, is as follows: DAMVIQNPRYQVTQFGKPVTLSCSQTLNHNVMYWYQQKSSQAPKLLFHYYDKDFNNEADTPDNFQSRRPNTSFCFLDIRSPGLGDTAMYLCATSRVGGNEKLFFGSGTQLSVL.

The sample holds one count of this clone. The rearrangement links TRBV25-1 to TRBJ2-3; maybe TRBD2 (6 bases). The CDR3 contains 14 residues. V gave up 5 bases and J gave up 3 bases, with 12 bases separating them. CDR1 is MGHDK, CDR2 SYGVNS, per germline. The chain's CDR3 is CASSLVAGTDTQYF. The CDR3 coding sequence is TGTGCCAGCAGTCTAGTCGCGGGGACAGATACGCAGTATTTT.